This T cell receptor (beta chain) was sequenced for a study of shared clonotypes between healthy human individuals. Study-level points and caveats: Rarefaction showed that sequencing of sorted subsets was incomplete (despite large depth). Generally, estimated richness proved larger in naive subsets than it did in memory subsets.

Notes on this clone: Its specificity is unknown.

Each sorted subset replicate got 200 ng genomic DNA, tens of thousands of genomes. Repertoires were generated with immunoSEQ multiplex PCR, while TCRdb's copy carries only in-frame clones and drops some. The profile covers hundreds of thousands of clones, with roughly 96% appearing a single time and 0.11% taken by the ten largest. Germline CDR1 reads MNHEY; CDR2 reads SMNVEV (reference sequence). The CDR3 is made up of 13 amino acids. V dropped 6 bases and J dropped 3 bases, with 11 bases sitting between them. Cells designated naive CD8 were CD45RO-negative and were positively selected for CCR7, with terminally differentiated effector memory CD45RA+ cells excluded.

The clonotype originates from a woman in her twenties or thirties in good health. The sequenced sample consisted of naive CD8+ T cells sorted from blood. This sequence joins TRBV27 and TRBJ1-2, with D perhaps TRBD1 (5 bases). In DNA form, the CDR3 reads TGTGCCAGCAGCCCCGGGACTGACTATGGCTACACCTTC. This translates into CASSPGTDYGYTF.